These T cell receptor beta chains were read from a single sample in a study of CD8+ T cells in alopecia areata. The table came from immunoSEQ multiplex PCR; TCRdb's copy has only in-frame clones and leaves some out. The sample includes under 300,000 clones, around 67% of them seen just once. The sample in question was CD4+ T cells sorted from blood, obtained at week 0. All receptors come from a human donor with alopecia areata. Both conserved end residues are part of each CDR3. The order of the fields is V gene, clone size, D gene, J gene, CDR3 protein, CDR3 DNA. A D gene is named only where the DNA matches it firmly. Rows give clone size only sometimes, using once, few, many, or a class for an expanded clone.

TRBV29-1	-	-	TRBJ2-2	CSVLRGTGELFF	TGCAGCGTTCTAAGGGGCACCGGGGAGCTGTTTTTT
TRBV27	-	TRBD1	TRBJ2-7	CASSVTGGTYEQYF	TGTGCCAGCAGCGTTACAGGGGGAACTTACGAGCAGTACTTC
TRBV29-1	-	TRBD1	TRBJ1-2	CSASGQGDGYTF	TGCAGCGCATCGGGACAGGGAGATGGCTACACCTTC
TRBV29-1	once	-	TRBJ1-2	CSARGGAAGSNYGYTF	TGCAGCGCCAGGGGTGGGGCAGCCGGATCTAACTATGGCTACACCTTC
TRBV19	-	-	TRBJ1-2	CASNPREGNYGYTF	TGTGCCAGTAACCCCCGGGAGGGGAACTATGGCTACACCTTC
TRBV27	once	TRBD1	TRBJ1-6	CASSLGQVNSPLHF	TGTGCCAGCAGTTTGGGACAGGTGAATTCACCCCTCCACTTT
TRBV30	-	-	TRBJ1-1	CAWSVVSPGSTEAFF	TGTGCCTGGAGTGTCGTTAGTCCAGGGAGCACTGAAGCTTTCTTT
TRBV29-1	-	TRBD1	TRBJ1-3	CSVRSTTGAGNTIYF	TGCAGCGTGAGATCGACGACAGGGGCTGGAAACACCATATATTTT
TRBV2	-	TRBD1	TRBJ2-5	CASSVLYRGRETQYF	TGTGCCAGCAGTGTTCTATACAGGGGTAGAGAGACCCAGTACTTC
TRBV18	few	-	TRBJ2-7	CASSKILGEQYF	TGTGCCAGCTCCAAGATCCTCGGCGAGCAGTACTTC
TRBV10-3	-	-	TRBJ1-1	CATSGQGQGGTEAFF	TGTGCCACCTCGGGGCAGGGGCAAGGCGGCACTGAAGCTTTCTTT
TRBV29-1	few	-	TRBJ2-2	CSVGRFGELFF	TGCAGCGTTGGTCGGTTTGGGGAGCTGTTTTTT
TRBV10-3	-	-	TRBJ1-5	CAIGGDSNQPQHF	TGTGCCATCGGGGGGGATAGCAATCAGCCCCAGCATTTT
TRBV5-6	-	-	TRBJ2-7	CASSLTGSSYEQYF	TGTGCCAGCAGCTTGACAGGGTCCTCCTACGAGCAGTACTTC
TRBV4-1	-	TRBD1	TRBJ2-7	CASSGGTGDYEQYF	TGCGCCAGCAGCGGTGGGACAGGGGACTACGAGCAGTACTTC
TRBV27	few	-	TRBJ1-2	CASSLHRDVLGYGYTF	TGTGCCAGCAGTTTGCACAGGGATGTGCTAGGCTATGGCTACACCTTC
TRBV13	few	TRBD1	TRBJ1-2	CASSLDRGWGYTF	TGTGCCAGCAGCTTAGACAGGGGTTGGGGCTACACCTTC
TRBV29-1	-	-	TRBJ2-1	CSVERGARNEQFF	TGCAGCGTTGAACGGGGGGCGCGGAATGAGCAGTTCTTC
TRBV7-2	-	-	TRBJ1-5	CASSGDGTSGQPQHF	TGTGCCAGCAGCGGGGACGGTACGTCAGGTCAGCCCCAGCATTTT
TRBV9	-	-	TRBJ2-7	CASSPRQGIYEQYF	TGTGCCAGCAGCCCCCGGCAGGGGATCTACGAGCAGTACTTC
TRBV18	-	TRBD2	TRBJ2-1	CASSPFGGTSYNEQFF	TGTGCCAGCTCACCATTCGGGGGGACCTCCTACAATGAGCAGTTCTTC
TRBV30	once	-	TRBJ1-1	CASGFRTEAFF	TGTGCCTCGGGTTTTCGAACTGAAGCTTTCTTT
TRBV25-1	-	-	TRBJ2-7	CASSVTGVLEQYF	TGTGCCAGCAGTGTCACAGGAGTCTTGGAGCAGTACTTC
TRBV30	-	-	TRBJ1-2	CAWSVGGPMSYTF	TGTGCCTGGAGTGTAGGGGGGCCCATGAGCTACACCTTC
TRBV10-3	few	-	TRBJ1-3	CAISGAASSGNTIYF	TGTGCCATCAGTGGGGCCGCCAGCTCTGGAAACACCATATATTTT
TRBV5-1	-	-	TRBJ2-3	CASSSGRGTDTQYF	TGCGCCAGCAGCTCGGGACGGGGCACAGATACGCAGTATTTT
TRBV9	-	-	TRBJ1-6	CASSVRRENSPLHF	TGTGCCAGCAGCGTAAGGAGGGAGAATTCACCCCTCCACTTT
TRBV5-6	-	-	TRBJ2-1	CASSFSSGPDYEQFF	TGTGCCAGCAGCTTCTCGAGCGGACCCGATTATGAGCAGTTCTTC